Listed here are 32 T cell receptor beta chains from one sample, sequenced in a study of brain T cells in children with intractable seizures. Noted time point: blood from clinic visit 5 months post-surgery; TSC patient then seizure free. Profiling relied on immunoSEQ multiplex PCR, and the TCRdb table lists in-frame clones only, not all of them. The top ten clones hold approximately 5% of a sample with hundreds of thousands of clones, about 94% of them seen once. The sequences come from peripheral blood, collected about 5 months after surgery. The source is a boy less than two years old with tuberous sclerosis and intractable seizures.

V usage is TRBV5-1 and J usage is TRBJ1-1; no clear D. V was shortened by 2 bases and J by 0 bases, with 8 bases between the two germline ends. CDR3 length: 14 amino acids. Germline CDR1 reads SGHRS; CDR2 reads YFSETQ. CDR3 protein: CASSLTVMNTEAFF. In nucleotides, the CDR3 is TGCGCCAGCAGCTTAACCGTCATGAACACTGAAGCTTTCTTT.

This clone has a single count. V is TRBV7-6 and J is TRBJ1-1; D gene unclear. V dropped 6 bases and J dropped 1 base, with 12 bases sitting between them. CDR1 and CDR2 from the germline V gene are SGHVS and FNYEAQ. The CDR3 covers 14 residues. Written as DNA, the CDR3 is TGTGCCAGCAGTAAGGGAGGGCCGAACACTGAAGCTTTCTTT. Encoded protein: CASSKGGPNTEAFF.

The chain links TRBV13 to TRBJ2-3; tentative D call: TRBD2 (6 bases). Trimming left V 7 bases short and J 0 bases short, with 8 bases between. Looked up from germline, CDR1 is PRHDT and CDR2 is FYEKMQ (reference sequence). This CDR3 is 13 amino acids long. CDR3 sequence (DNA): TGTGCCAGCACCGCGGGAAGCACAGATACGCAGTATTTT. Translating it yields CASTAGSTDTQYF.

The chain couples TRBV3-1 (or the pseudogene TRBV3-2) to TRBJ2-1; 11 bases map to TRBD2. The CDR3 has 15 residues. V gave up 4 bases and J gave up 4 bases; unmatched junction bases: 3. Looked up from germline, CDR1 is LGHDT and CDR2 is YNNKEL (reference sequence). CDR3 in DNA: TGTGCCAGCAGCCCACCTAGCGGGAGGTACAATGAGCAGTTCTTC. Protein product: CASSPPSGRYNEQFF.

The rearrangement joins TRBV19 to TRBJ2-2; 13 bases are shared with TRBD2. V shed 3 bases, J shed 5 bases, and the junction held 3 bases outside the gene matches. The CDR3 spans 16 residues. CDR1 and CDR2 (germline): LNHDA, SQIVND (reference sequence). The CDR3 protein is CASSIGTSGKTGELFF. The CDR3 nucleotides are TGTGCCAGTAGTATTGGGACTAGCGGGAAGACCGGGGAGCTGTTTTTT.

This clone was counted once. This chain links TRBV7-2 with TRBJ2-3, with D perhaps matching TRBD2 (6 bases). V gave up 1 base and J gave up 0 bases, with 8 bases separating them. Germline CDR1 and CDR2: SGHTA and FQGNSA. This CDR3 comprises 15 residues. The CDR3 loop is CASSLVGTSTDTQYF. The CDR3 DNA follows: TGTGCCAGCAGCTTAGTCGGGACTAGCACAGATACGCAGTATTTT.

The J gene is TRBJ1-2, the V gene TRBV15; D call uncertain. This CDR3 is 13 amino acids long. The germline gives CDR1 LNHNV, CDR2 YYDKDF (reference sequence). V was cut by 0 bases and J by 4 bases, with 6 bases left in between. CDR3 protein: CATSRDIGYGYTF. The DNA for the CDR3 is TGTGCCACCAGCAGAGATATCGGCTATGGCTACACCTTC.

The chain links TRBV6-5 to TRBJ2-7; no clear D gene. Between the trimmed V and J ends, which lost 5 bases and 3 bases, there was a span of 8 bases. Germline V gives CDR1 MNHEY, CDR2 SVGAGI. The CDR3 consists of 12 residues. The CDR3 nucleotides are TGTGCCAGCAGTCCCGTCGGCTACGAGCAGTACTTC. It specifies CASSPVGYEQYF.

In DNA form, the CDR3 reads TGTGCCATCAGTGAGGCGCAGGGGGAGAGCAACTATGGCTACACCTTC. This gives the protein CAISEAQGESNYGYTF. The J gene is TRBJ1-2, the V gene TRBV10-3; the match to TRBD1 covers 7 bases. The CDR3 has 16 amino acids. Trimming cost V 2 bases and J 2 bases; bases outside gene matches: 8. From germline, CDR1 is ENHRY and CDR2 SYGVKD.

The chain recombines TRBV20-1 with TRBJ2-3; 8 bases map to TRBD1. There are 16 residues in the CDR3. Trimming at V came to 3 bases and at J to 6 bases, leaving 14 bases not matched to a gene. Germline values: CDR1 DFQATT, CDR2 SNEGSKA (reference sequence). The CDR3 loop reads CSASFGTGPETDTQYF. The CDR3 coding sequence is TGCAGTGCTAGTTTCGGGACAGGTCCCGAAACGGATACGCAGTATTTT.

The rearrangement links TRBV10-3 to TRBJ2-3; TRBD2 matches 8 bases. This CDR3 has 13 residues. From germline, CDR1 is ENHRY and CDR2 SYGVKD. Unmatched junction bases numbered 3, after V lost 6 bases and J lost 4 bases. CDR3 in amino acids: CAISGTSSDTQYF. Here the CDR3 DNA reads TGTGCCATCAGCGGGACTAGTTCAGATACGCAGTATTTT.

The chain's CDR3 is CASSYSQSGGAGTQYF. Here the CDR3 DNA reads TGTGCCAGCAGTTACTCGCAATCAGGGGGCGCCGGGACCCAGTACTTC. The gene calls are TRBV6-5 and TRBJ2-5; 8 nucleotides match TRBD1. The CDR3 runs 16 residues. Looked up from germline, CDR1 is MNHEY and CDR2 is SVGAGI. Trimming removed 0 bases from V and 7 bases from J; junction bases left unmatched: 10.

The chain employs TRBV2 and TRBJ2-7; a possible D gene is TRBD2 (5 bases). The CDR3 length is 16 residues. CDR1 SNHLY and CDR2 FYNNEI come from the germline V gene. V lost 6 bases and J lost 4, with 22 bases in between. CDR3 protein: CASSRVAGALGYEQYF. CDR3 coding DNA: TGTGCCAGCAGCCGGGTTGCGGGCGCCCTAGGGTACGAGCAGTACTTC.

This chain links TRBV6-5 with TRBJ2-7; D is uncertain. Trimming cost V 6 bases and J 3 bases, with 9 bases left between them. This CDR3 contains 12 residues. Germline CDR1 MNHEY, CDR2 SVGAGI. The CDR3 DNA follows: TGTGCCAGCAGCCCGGACGGCTACGAGCAGTACTTC. Translation: CASSPDGYEQYF.

The CDR3 DNA reads as TGTGCCTGGAGGGGGGGGGCAGGGCCCTACGAGCAGTACTTC. It yields the protein CAWRGGAGPYEQYF. V and J are TRBV30 and TRBJ2-7, with D perhaps matching TRBD2 (7 bases). The CDR3 runs 14 residues. Trimming took 3 bases from V and 2 from J, leaving 14 bases between them. Per the germline V gene, CDR1 is GTSNPN and CDR2 is SVGIG (reference sequence).

CDR3 DNA: TGTGCCAGCAGCCAATCAGGGGGCGTCAAAAACATTCAGTACTTC. Residues: CASSQSGGVKNIQYF. This sequence joins TRBV4-2 and TRBJ2-4; 8 bases align to TRBD1. This CDR3 has 15 amino acids. The V and J ends lost 2 bases and 3 bases, in that order; junction bases with no gene match: 3. CDR1 is LGHNA, CDR2 YNFKEQ, per germline.

CDR3: CASSDAAYEQYF. The CDR3 DNA sequence: TGCGCCAGCAGTGACGCCGCCTACGAGCAGTACTTC. V gene TRBV10-2 combines with J gene TRBJ2-7; D is undetermined. CDR3 length: 12 residues. The V gene's germline CDR1 is WSHSY and CDR2 SAAADI. The V end was cut by 3 bases, the J end by 2 bases, with 5 bases between.

The chain has TRBV5-4 and TRBJ1-2, with D unresolved. This CDR3 has 14 residues. Germline CDR1 is SGHNT and CDR2 is YYREEE (reference sequence). V shed 6 bases and J shed 1 base, with 13 bases lying between them. CDR3 bases: TGTGCCAGCACCGTGAGAGGCAGTAACTATGGCTACACCTTC. Its protein is CASTVRGSNYGYTF.

V gene TRBV9 combines with J gene TRBJ2-1, with 9 bases that match TRBD2. J lost 0 bases, V lost 4 bases, and 8 bases had no gene match. CDR1 SGDLS and CDR2 YYNGEE come from the germline V gene. This CDR3 has 17 amino acids. CDR3 bases: TGTGCCAGCAGCCGGACTAGCGTGGGTAGCTCCTACAATGAGCAGTTCTTC. It translates to CASSRTSVGSSYNEQFF.

The J gene is TRBJ2-7, the V gene TRBV7-2, with TRBD2 matching 9 bases. CDR3 length: 14 amino acids. CDR1 is SGHTA and CDR2 is FQGNSA in the germline V gene. The trim removed 3 bases at V and 3 bases at J, leaving 3 bases unmatched. The CDR3 protein is CASSFSSGSYEQYF. DNA for the CDR3: TGTGCCAGCAGCTTCAGTAGCGGGAGCTACGAGCAGTACTTC. Together with reference TRBV7-2 and TRBJ2-7, the CDR3 gives the full variable domain: GAGVSQSPSNKVTEKGKDVELRCDPISGHTALYWYRQSLGQGLEFLIYFQGNSAPDKSGLPSDRFSAERTGGSVSTLTIQRTQQEDSAVYLCASSFSSGSYEQYFGPGTRLTVT.

This chain links TRBV7-2 with TRBJ1-2; tentatively, D is TRBD1 (5 bases). Trimming shortened V by 0 bases and J by 8 bases, and 16 bases separated the two germline ends. The CDR3 runs 15 residues. Germline CDR1 SGHTA, CDR2 FQGNSA. The CDR3, as DNA: TGTGCCAGCAGCTTAGCCCGCGAGGGGAAGGAGGGCTACACCTTC. Translation gives CASSLAREGKEGYTF. The variable domain in full, with the rest retrieved from reference TRBV7-2 and TRBJ1-2, is GAGVSQSPSNKVTEKGKDVELRCDPISGHTALYWYRQSLGQGLEFLIYFQGNSAPDKSGLPSDRFSAERTGGSVSTLTIQRTQQEDSAVYLCASSLAREGKEGYTFGSGTRLTVV.

The chain's CDR3 is CSAGIFYEQYF. For the CDR3, the DNA is TGCAGTGCTGGAATATTCTACGAGCAGTACTTC. J is TRBJ2-7 and V is TRBV20-1; D ambiguous. V gave up 5 bases and J gave up 3 bases, with 8 bases separating them. The CDR3 is made up of 11 amino acids. Germline assignment: CDR1 DFQATT and CDR2 SNEGSKA (reference sequence).

The chain carries TRBV11-3 and TRBJ2-2, with 11 bases matching TRBD2. V was clipped by 8 bases and J by 1 base; unmatched bases: 9. CDR1 and CDR2 from the germline V gene are SGHNT and YENEEA. The CDR3 sequence is 17 residues long. The DNA of the CDR3 is TGTGCCAGCGCTAGCGGGAGGCTGGAAGAGAACACCGGGGAGCTGTTTTTT. This encodes CASASGRLEENTGELFF.

The chain joins TRBV11-1 to TRBJ2-7, with 8 positions matching TRBD1. Germline loops: CDR1 SGHAT, CDR2 FQDESV (reference sequence). The length of the CDR3 is 14 residues. V was clipped by 5 bases and J by 3 bases; unmatched bases: 6. CDR3 DNA: TGTGCCAGCAGCGCGAAGGGACAGGACTACGAGCAGTACTTC. It translates to CASSAKGQDYEQYF.

This clone was seen once. The sample carries other DNA sequences with the same CDR3. J is TRBJ2-3 and V is TRBV5-4; 9 positions match TRBD2. The germline CDR1 and CDR2 sequences are SGHNT and YYREEE (reference sequence). The CDR3 is made up of 15 amino acids. Trimming removed 3 bases from V and 1 base from J; junction bases left unmatched: 3. CDR3 protein: CASSSLAGGTDTQYF. In nucleotides, the CDR3 is TGTGCCAGCAGCTCACTAGCGGGTGGCACAGATACGCAGTATTTT.

This clone appeared once. The rearrangement uses TRBV5-1 and TRBJ2-3; D gene unclear. The CDR3 sequence is 11 residues long. Trimming left V 6 bases short and J 1 base short, with 3 bases between. Germline V CDR1 and CDR2: SGHRS, YFSETQ. This CDR3 is CASKGTDTQYF. CDR3 DNA: TGCGCCAGCAAAGGCACAGATACGCAGTATTTT.

The rearrangement uses TRBV4-1 and TRBJ2-7; D is unresolved. The CDR3 has 14 amino acids. Germline V lookup: CDR1 MGHRA, CDR2 YSYEKL. The V end lost 3 bases, the J end lost 2 bases, and 11 bases lay between the germline ends. This CDR3 reads CASSHPWAPYEQYF. The CDR3 region has the DNA TGCGCCAGCAGCCATCCCTGGGCTCCCTACGAGCAGTACTTC.

This chain connects TRBV12-3 or TRBV12-4 to TRBJ1-2; D ambiguous. Trimming stripped 6 bases from V and 5 bases from J, with 10 bases between. The CDR3 has 12 residues. DNA for the CDR3: TGTGCCAGCAGCTGGACGGCATATGGCTACACCTTC. It encodes CASSWTAYGYTF.

The V and J genes are TRBV5-1 and TRBJ2-1; 11 bases align to TRBD2. Trimming took 4 bases from V and 8 from J; bases not matched to a gene: 11. Germline loops: CDR1 SGHRS, CDR2 YFSETQ. This CDR3 is 16 amino acids long. CDR3 sequence (DNA): TGCGCCAGCAGCCTTAGCGGGAGGGCCTCCTCGGATGAGCAGTTCTTC. It is translated as CASSLSGRASSDEQFF.

This chain's CDR3 is CASSQTPGTPIEAFF. DNA for the CDR3: TGTGCCAGCAGCCAAACCCCCGGGACACCTATTGAAGCTTTCTTT. J is TRBJ1-1 and V is TRBV3-1 (or the pseudogene TRBV3-2), with D maybe TRBD1 (6 bases). The CDR3 loop spans 15 amino acids. Per germline, CDR1 LGHDT and CDR2 YNNKEL (reference sequence). V was clipped by 2 bases and J by 7 bases, with 17 bases between them.

This sequence joins TRBV9 and TRBJ2-7, with a weak D call TRBD2 (6 bases). The CDR3 length is 12 residues. V was shortened by 3 bases and J by 8 bases, with 12 bases between the two germline ends. The V gene's germline CDR1 is SGDLS and CDR2 YYNGEE. CDR3 in amino acids: CASSDAGGKQYF. The CDR3 region has the DNA TGTGCCAGCAGCGACGCCGGAGGGAAGCAGTACTTC.

This chain connects TRBV9 to TRBJ2-2; D uncertain. V lost 2 bases to trimming and J lost 8 bases, with 13 bases between them. This CDR3 has 14 residues. CDR1 and CDR2 from the germline V gene are SGDLS and YYNGEE. The CDR3 DNA reads as TGTGCCAGCAGCGTGGGCCCTTCGGAGGGGGAGCTGTTTTTT. It codes for CASSVGPSEGELFF.